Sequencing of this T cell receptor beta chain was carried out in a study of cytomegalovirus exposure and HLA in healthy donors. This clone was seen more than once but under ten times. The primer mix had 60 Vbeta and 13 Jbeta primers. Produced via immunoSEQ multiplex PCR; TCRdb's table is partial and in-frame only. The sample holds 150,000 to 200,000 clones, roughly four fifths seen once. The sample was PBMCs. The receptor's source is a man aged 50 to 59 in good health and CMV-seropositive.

CDR3 in DNA: TGCAGCGCGATAGGGGGTGGCACTGAAGCTTTCTTT. Amino acids: CSAIGGGTEAFF. This chain connects TRBV29-1 to TRBJ1-1, with TRBD1 as a possible D gene (6 bases). Germline CDR1 and CDR2: SQVTM and ANQGSEA. Deletions cut 7 bases from V and 4 bases from J, with 13 bases between. The CDR3 has 12 residues.